The text below deals with one T cell receptor beta chain. The antigen is undetermined. The data belong to a study of shared clonotypes between healthy human individuals. Looking at the study overall: Plates per donor: three CD4 naive, three CD4 memory, two CD8 naive, one CD8 memory.

Naive CD8 cells lacked CD45RO, underwent positive selection for CCR7 and left out terminally differentiated effector memory CD45RA+ cells. Libraries were prepared by immunoSEQ multiplex PCR; TCRdb keeps only in-frame clonotypes and omits some of them. The table records some 630,000 clones, 90% to 97% of them present only once. Study-wide results and limits: Only blood was sampled, and tissue TCR repertoires likely differ from blood ones.

Sequences were obtained from naive CD8+ T cells sorted from blood. The clonotype originates from a woman in her thirties in good health.

The CDR3, as DNA: TGCGCCAGCAGTTATACTAGCGGGAACTCCTACGAGCAGTACTTC. Residues: CASSYTSGNSYEQYF. V and J are TRBV5-1 and TRBJ2-7, with 10 bases aligning to TRBD2. The germline CDR1 and CDR2 sequences are SGHRS and YFSETQ. J lost 0 bases, V lost 5 bases, and 5 bases had no gene match. The CDR3 has 15 residues.